This TCR beta chain was sequenced for a study of shared clonotypes between healthy human individuals. It was CD45RO-negative cells, positively selected for CCR7, that made up naive CD8 cells, with terminally differentiated effector memory CD45RA+ cells excluded. All donors were healthy HIV-negative adults lacking recent acute infections or vaccinations. Repertoires were generated with immunoSEQ multiplex PCR, while TCRdb's copy carries only in-frame clones and drops some. Found here are some 600,000 clones, around 96% of them singletons; the top ten hold roughly 0.1%. In germline, CDR1 is LGHNA, CDR2 YNFKEQ. The V end lost 2 bases, the J end lost 4 bases, and 14 bases lay between the germline ends. There are 15 residues in the CDR3.

Input material: naive CD8+ T cells sorted from blood. The V call is TRBV4-2, the J call TRBJ1-2; tentatively, D is TRBD1 (6 bases). The TCR comes from a woman aged 25 to 39 in good health. The CDR3 is CASSQSAGEGYGYTF. CDR3 bases: TGTGCCAGCAGCCAATCTGCAGGGGAGGGCTATGGCTACACCTTC.